The 24 T cell receptor beta chains presented below share a single source sample, sequenced in a study of T-cell memory formation after mild COVID-19. Using its own MiXCR run on the 5' RACE reads, TCRdb lists one record per CDR3 protein. The profile shows around 300,000 distinct CDR3 sequences, approximately 19% of them singletons. Source material: PBMCs or a T cell subset sorted from them (not recorded which). The receptors shown here come from a man younger than 35 who had mild COVID-19 (a few samples of this study predate the infection). Cell type and time point are not known.

There are a few counts of this clonotype. The chain is built from TRBV4-3 and TRBJ2-6; no firm D call. Trimming removed 4 bases from V and 0 bases from J, with 13 bases in between. Looked up from germline, CDR1 is LGHNA and CDR2 is YSLEER. CDR3 length equals 17 residues. The CDR3 DNA reads TGCGCCAGCAGCCCCCAGCCGGAGAGCTCTGGGGCCAACGTCCTGACTTTC. Translation gives CASSPQPESSGANVLTF.

Written as DNA, the CDR3 is TGTGCCAGCAGTTCATCGGACAGGGGCCATGAGCAGTTCTTC. Protein product: CASSSSDRGHEQFF. V usage is TRBV6-5 and J usage is TRBJ2-1; 9 bases line up with TRBD1. The V gene's germline CDR1 is MNHEY and CDR2 SVGAGI. The CDR3 has 14 amino acids. Germline trimming cut 4 bases from V and 8 bases from J; bases unmatched to any gene: 6.

J is TRBJ1-5 and V is TRBV5-4; the match to TRBD1 covers 7 bases. Germline lookup yields CDR1 SGHNT and CDR2 YYREEE (reference sequence). V trimming: 2 bases; J trimming: 7 bases; junction bases outside the gene matches: 6. This CDR3 has 14 amino acids. This CDR3 is CASSLEGAGQPQHF. For the CDR3, the DNA is TGTGCCAGCAGCTTAGAGGGGGCAGGGCAGCCCCAGCATTTT.

This clonotype was picked up many times. V usage is TRBV12-3 or TRBV12-4 and J usage is TRBJ2-1, with D unclear. The germline V and J ends were trimmed by 9 bases and 5 bases, with 11 bases remaining between them. The CDR3 has 12 amino acids. The CDR3 nucleotides read TGTGCCAGTTCCTACTGGGACAATGAGCAGTTCTTC. This sequence encodes CASSYWDNEQFF.

The rearrangement joins TRBV7-9 to TRBJ2-1; 7 bases are a match to TRBD1. This CDR3 is built from 16 residues. The V gene end was trimmed by 7 bases and the J gene end by 3 bases; junction bases not matched to a gene: 12. The germline V gene encodes CDR1 SEHNR and CDR2 FQNEAQ (reference sequence). CDR3 region: CASTPTGQGVYNEQFF. For the CDR3, the DNA is TGTGCCAGCACCCCAACTGGCCAGGGGGTCTACAATGAGCAGTTCTTC.

In this sample, this clonotype turned up a few times. This chain uses TRBV6-5 with TRBJ1-6, with D maybe TRBD1 (6 bases). Germline assignment: CDR1 MNHEY and CDR2 SVGAGI. The V end lost 4 bases, the J end lost 9 bases, and 19 bases lay between the germline ends. This CDR3 has 16 residues. DNA of the CDR3: TGTGCCAGCAGTTTGGGGAGACAGGAAAAGGGTTCACCCCTCCACTTT. It translates to CASSLGRQEKGSPLHF.

The chain joins TRBV10-3 to TRBJ1-6; 8 bases are shared with TRBD1. CDR3 length: 15 residues. Germline V lookup: CDR1 ENHRY, CDR2 SYGVKD. V was pared by 6 bases and J by 7 bases, with 8 bases of the junction left unmatched. The CDR3 is CAISDSTGANSPLHF. In nucleotides, the CDR3 is TGTGCCATCAGCGATTCGACAGGGGCGAATTCACCCCTCCACTTT.

This clonotype was observed a few times. The chain has TRBV20-1 and TRBJ1-6; D not certain. The length of the CDR3 is 14 residues. V lost 5 bases to trimming and J lost 7 bases, with 15 bases between them. In germline, CDR1 is DFQATT, CDR2 SNEGSKA (reference sequence). In DNA, the CDR3 is TGCAGTGCTTCCGCCCGGACGGCCAATTCACCCCTCCACTTT. Protein product: CSASARTANSPLHF.

This clonotype showed up just a few times. The chain employs TRBV4-2 and TRBJ2-3; D not certain. There are 15 residues in the CDR3. CDR1 LGHNA and CDR2 YNFKEQ come from the germline V gene. Trimming left V 1 base short and J 0 bases short, with 8 bases between. CDR3 in amino acids: CASSQAASSTDTQYF. CDR3 DNA: TGTGCCAGCAGCCAAGCCGCCTCTAGCACAGATACGCAGTATTTT.

This clonotype showed up just a few times. The gene calls are TRBV7-2 and TRBJ2-5; D uncertain. Germline values: CDR1 SGHTA, CDR2 FQGNSA. The CDR3 contains 13 residues. The ends were cut back, 1 base at V and 5 bases at J, with 8 bases in the middle. The CDR3 DNA reads as TGTGCCAGCAGCTTAGGTGCGCGGGAGACCCAGTACTTC. It yields the protein CASSLGARETQYF.

The table lists this clonotype with a few counts. In nucleotides, the CDR3 is TGTGCCAGCAGTGAGCAGTACCAAGAGACCCAGTACTTC. The encoded protein is CASSEQYQETQYF. V and J are TRBV6-4 and TRBJ2-5; D is undetermined. The germline CDR1 and CDR2 sequences are MRHNA and SNTAGT. CDR3 size: 13 residues. Trimming shortened V by 3 bases and J by 0 bases, and 5 bases separated the two germline ends.

This clonotype has ten or more counts. The chain is built from TRBV5-1 and TRBJ2-2, with 9 bases that match TRBD1. CDR1 and CDR2 from the germline V gene are SGHRS and YFSETQ. Trimming removed 4 bases from V and 6 bases from J; junction bases left unmatched: 7. The CDR3 has 15 amino acids. As DNA, the CDR3 is TGCGCCAGCAGCCCCTCGACAGGGGGATCCGGGGAGCTGTTTTTT. This sequence encodes CASSPSTGGSGELFF.

The rearrangement links TRBV11-2 to TRBJ2-7, with D hard to call. In germline, CDR1 is SGHAT, CDR2 FQNNGV. CDR3 length: 14 amino acids. V dropped 5 bases and J dropped 4 bases, with 15 bases sitting between them. The CDR3 coding sequence is TGTGCCAGCAGCCGGACCTCACGTAGTTACGAGCAGTACGTC. Protein sequence: CASSRTSRSYEQYV.

This clonotype has just a few counts. The rearrangement uses TRBV27 and TRBJ2-5; D not certain. With 8 bases removed from V and 2 bases from J, the gap between germline ends came to 18 bases. Looked up from germline, CDR1 is MNHEY and CDR2 is SMNVEV (reference sequence). The CDR3 sequence is 15 residues long. CDR3 in amino acids: CASGRVTGRQETQYF. CDR3 bases: TGTGCCAGCGGAAGGGTCACCGGGCGACAAGAGACCCAGTACTTC.

J is TRBJ2-5 and V is TRBV5-1; the D gene is possibly TRBD1 (6 bases). Germline V lookup: CDR1 SGHRS, CDR2 YFSETQ. Deletions cut 4 bases from V and 5 bases from J, with 24 bases between. The CDR3 extends over 17 amino acids. This CDR3 is CASSPYQVTGNWETQYF. In DNA, the CDR3 is TGCGCCAGCAGCCCGTACCAAGTTACAGGGAACTGGGAGACCCAGTACTTC.

The chain couples TRBV18 to TRBJ1-3, with TRBD1 as a possible D gene (5 bases). Germline V gene sequence: CDR1 KGHSH, CDR2 LQKENI. The CDR3 is 16 residues long. Trimming pared 3 bases from V and 4 bases from J, leaving 16 bases between. Here the CDR3 reads CASSPIQGGVGNTIYF. CDR3 sequence (DNA): TGTGCCAGCTCACCGATCCAGGGCGGCGTCGGAAACACCATATATTTT.

This clonotype has more than one count but fewer than ten. The chain recombines TRBV7-2 with TRBJ1-1, with D perhaps TRBD1 (6 bases). V lost 5 bases, J lost 8 bases, and 15 bases lay in between. CDR3 length: 13 residues. Germline V gene data show CDR1 as SGHTA and CDR2 as FQGNSA. The CDR3 loop is CASSIKTGTEAFF. DNA of the CDR3: TGTGCCAGCAGCATAAAGACCGGGACAGAAGCTTTCTTT. Filled out from reference TRBV7-2 and TRBJ1-1, the complete variable domain reads GAGVSQSPSNKVTEKGKDVELRCDPISGHTALYWYRQSLGQGLEFLIYFQGNSAPDKSGLPSDRFSAERTGGSVSTLTIQRTQQEDSAVYLCASSIKTGTEAFFGQGTRLTVV.

The chain links TRBV5-1 to TRBJ2-7; D might be TRBD1 (5 bases). V gave up 5 bases and J gave up 0 bases, with 9 bases separating them. Germline-derived CDR1 and CDR2 are SGHRS and YFSETQ. This CDR3 comprises 13 residues. This chain's CDR3 is CASRGASSYEQYF. The CDR3 DNA sequence: TGCGCCAGCAGAGGGGCCAGCTCCTACGAGCAGTACTTC.

This clonotype was detected only a few times. V is TRBV3-1 and J is TRBJ2-3, with D unclear. CDR3 length: 16 amino acids. The V and J ends lost 0 bases and 2 bases respectively, with 12 bases between them. The V gene's germline CDR1 is LGHDT and CDR2 YNNKEL (reference sequence). In DNA form, the CDR3 reads TGTGCCAGCAGCCAAGAGCTGTTGTTGCCCACAGATACGCAGTATTTT. This encodes CASSQELLLPTDTQYF.

The chain is built from TRBV7-9 and TRBJ1-3, with D possibly matching TRBD1 (5 bases). V was trimmed by 6 bases and J by 0 bases, leaving 12 bases between them. Germline V gives CDR1 SEHNR, CDR2 FQNEAQ (reference sequence). CDR3 length equals 15 residues. For the CDR3, the DNA is TGTGCCAGCAGTCCCCGGGGCCACTCTGGAAACACCATATATTTT. Amino acid sequence: CASSPRGHSGNTIYF.

This clonotype was detected many times. J is TRBJ2-2 and V is TRBV5-4; D uncertain. Trimming pared 1 base from V and 4 bases from J, leaving 5 bases between. Germline CDR1 reads SGHNT; CDR2 reads YYREEE (reference sequence). The CDR3 contains 13 residues. CDR3 in amino acids: CASSLIATGELFF. CDR3 nucleotides: TGTGCCAGCAGCTTGATAGCCACCGGGGAGCTGTTTTTT.

This clonotype was counted between two and nine times. The V and J genes are TRBV12-3 or TRBV12-4 and TRBJ2-7, with D perhaps assigned TRBD1 or TRBD2 (5 bases each). Deletions cut 7 bases from V and 3 bases from J, with 16 bases between. The CDR3 contains 14 residues. CDR3 coding DNA: TGTGCCAGCACCGTCTCGGGACGGATCTACGAGCAGTACTTC. Encoded protein: CASTVSGRIYEQYF.

There are many counts of this clonotype. The genes are TRBV7-9 and TRBJ1-4; no firm D call. V lost 7 bases and J 3 bases, leaving 9 bases between the germline ends. The CDR3 is 13 amino acids. The V gene's germline CDR1 is SEHNR and CDR2 FQNEAQ (reference sequence). In DNA form, the CDR3 reads TGTGCCAGCACCAACAATCCTAATGAAAAACTGTTTTTT. Translating it yields CASTNNPNEKLFF.

This clonotype came up a few times. V and J are TRBV7-9 and TRBJ2-7; 12 bases agree with TRBD1. J gave up 6 bases and V 5 bases, and 8 bases lay outside the gene matches. The germline V gene encodes CDR1 SEHNR and CDR2 FQNEAQ (reference sequence). CDR3 size: 15 residues. The CDR3 protein is CASSHTGTGGGEQYV. CDR3 DNA sequence: TGTGCCAGCAGCCACACCGGGACAGGGGGCGGCGAGCAGTACGTC.